This record covers a single TCR beta chain. The antigen is unknown. The sample originates from a study of cytomegalovirus exposure and HLA in healthy donors. Overall study findings and caveats: Donor immune exposure was known only as CMV serostatus. In a later analysis, donors in an Asian-associated ancestry cluster reportedly had fewer N-insertions in productive TCRs than the cohort mean. A later analysis linked a missense variant in DCLRE1C to the trimming of TCR beta V and J genes.

60 Vbeta and 13 Jbeta primers were used in PCR. Here immunoSEQ multiplex PCR was the method, and the copy in TCRdb shows in-frame clones only, minus some. The sample holds 38,000 or so clones. Per germline, CDR1 MNHEY and CDR2 SVGAGI. V shed 2 bases and J shed 2 bases, with 11 bases lying between them. The CDR3 contains 15 residues. Healthy bone marrow donors made up the donors. The clonotype comes from a man aged 35 to 55 in good health and CMV-seropositive. V gene TRBV6-5 combines with J gene TRBJ2-3, with TRBD2 as a possible D gene (6 bases). Sequences were obtained from PBMCs. CDR3 protein: CASSYPGGSTDTQYF. CDR3 sequence (DNA): TGTGCCAGCAGTTACCCCGGGGGATCCACAGATACGCAGTATTTT.